The 18 T cell receptor beta chains presented below share a single source sample, sequenced in a study of response to subunit inactivated influenza vaccine. TCRdb re-analysed the RT-PCR reads in MiXCR, keeping a single row per CDR3 protein. The sample has about 650,000 distinct CDR3 sequences, 13% to 15% seen once. The sequenced sample was PBMCs from blood, obtained 14 to 15 days before vaccination. The origin of the receptors is a man aged 50 or older who received an inactivated influenza vaccine.

The chain combines TRBV29-1 with TRBJ2-7; 7 bases line up with TRBD2. Germline V gives CDR1 SQVTM, CDR2 ANQGSEA. J lost 13 bases, V lost 4 bases, and 10 bases had no gene match. CDR3 length: 11 residues. The CDR3 protein is CSVGGEGRRYF. The DNA of the CDR3 is TGCAGCGTTGGGGGGGAGGGGAGAAGATACTTC.

V is TRBV20-1 and J is TRBJ2-5; D may be TRBD1 (7 bases). The CDR3 totals 15 residues. Deletions cut 2 bases from V and 0 bases from J, with 13 bases between. Germline loops: CDR1 DFQATT, CDR2 SNEGSKA (reference sequence). The CDR3 loop reads CSARQDRRDQETQYF. The CDR3, as DNA: TGCAGTGCTAGACAGGACAGGAGGGACCAAGAGACCCAGTACTTC.

In its sample, this clonotype was seen a few times. The chain carries TRBV11-1 and TRBJ1-1; D unclear. Trimming took 5 bases from V and 5 from J, leaving 15 bases between them. Germline-derived CDR1 and CDR2 are SGHAT and FQDESV (reference sequence). This CDR3 has 14 amino acids. This CDR3 reads CASSPGLPNTEAFF. The CDR3 region has the DNA TGTGCCAGCAGCCCCGGACTCCCGAATACTGAAGCTTTCTTT.

The gene calls are TRBV20-1 and TRBJ2-2; D may be TRBD1 (5 bases). CDR3 length: 13 amino acids. V lost 5 bases and J 4 bases, leaving 11 bases between the germline ends. The germline V gene has CDR1 DFQATT and CDR2 SNEGSKA (reference sequence). CDR3 nucleotide sequence: TGCAGTGCTCGGACATCAACCACCGGGGAGCTGTTTTTT. This encodes CSARTSTTGELFF.

The V gene is TRBV29-1, the J gene TRBJ2-2; 7 positions match TRBD2. CDR3 length: 13 residues. Germline V gene lookup returns CDR1 SQVTM and CDR2 ANQGSEA. J was trimmed by 3 bases and V by 6 bases; bases with no gene match: 4. The CDR3 loop reads CSVTGGYTGELFF. Written as DNA, the CDR3 is TGCAGCGTGACGGGAGGTTACACCGGGGAGCTGTTTTTT.

This clonotype was detected only a few times. This chain uses TRBV4-2 with TRBJ2-1, with D maybe TRBD1 (6 bases). V dropped 2 bases and J dropped 5 bases, with 16 bases sitting between them. There are 16 residues in the CDR3. CDR1 and CDR2 from the germline V gene are LGHNA and YNFKEQ. CDR3 in DNA: TGTGCCAGCAGCCAACTTACAGGGTCGGAGGACAATGAGCAGTTCTTC. This sequence encodes CASSQLTGSEDNEQFF.

The chain carries TRBV4-3 and TRBJ2-1, with TRBD2 matching 10 bases. V lost 0 bases to trimming and J lost 9 bases; unmatched junction nucleotides: 8. The CDR3 sequence is 16 residues long. Germline CDR1 reads LGHNA; CDR2 reads YSLEER. The CDR3 loop is CASSQDFRLAGVEQFF. The CDR3 DNA reads as TGCGCCAGCAGCCAAGATTTTAGGCTAGCGGGAGTTGAGCAGTTCTTC.

The chain links TRBV10-3 to TRBJ2-3; 8 bases are a match to TRBD2. The junction had 12 bases not matched to a gene; V was cut back by 6 bases and J by 4 bases. The CDR3 covers 16 residues. Germline V gives CDR1 ENHRY, CDR2 SYGVKD. The CDR3 protein is CAISRGGTTLADTQYF. The CDR3 coding sequence is TGTGCCATCAGCCGGGGGGGGACTACGCTAGCAGATACGCAGTATTTT.

This clonotype has just a few counts. The chain carries TRBV11-2 and TRBJ2-3, with 8 bases fitting TRBD1. Per germline, CDR1 SGHAT and CDR2 FQNNGV. Losses at the gene ends were 6 bases for V and 2 bases for J; bases not matched to a gene: 16. The CDR3 covers 18 residues. The CDR3 here is CASSYLKRQGRDTDTQYF. The CDR3 DNA reads TGTGCCAGCAGTTATTTAAAGAGACAGGGGCGGGACACAGATACGCAGTATTTT.

V gene TRBV5-4 combines with J gene TRBJ2-7; D possibly corresponds to TRBD2 (6 bases). The germline CDR1 and CDR2 sequences are SGHNT and YYREEE (reference sequence). The CDR3 covers 16 residues. V shed 4 bases and J shed 6 bases, with 23 bases lying between them. Written as DNA, the CDR3 is TGTGCCAGCAGCCGGACGACTAGTAGAGGCGCCTTCGAGCAGTACTTC. This gives the protein CASSRTTSRGAFEQYF.

This clonotype came up many times. The J gene is TRBJ1-2, the V gene TRBV7-9; TRBD1 might be the D (6 bases). Germline V lookup: CDR1 SEHNR, CDR2 FQNEAQ (reference sequence). The CDR3 runs 14 residues. V lost 1 base, J lost 5 bases, and 11 bases lay in between. The CDR3 DNA reads TGTGCCAGCAGCTTAGGGACAGCGAAGTATGGCTACACCTTC. This encodes CASSLGTAKYGYTF.

This clonotype has at least ten counts. The chain uses TRBV6-5 and TRBJ2-7; 9 bases align to TRBD2. The CDR3 sequence is 15 residues long. J was trimmed by 5 bases and V by 0 bases; bases with no gene match: 5. Germline-derived CDR1 and CDR2 are MNHEY and SVGAGI. The DNA for the CDR3 is TGTGCCAGCAGTTACTCTCCAGCGGGGGGCAACGAGCAGTACTTC. It translates to CASSYSPAGGNEQYF.

This clonotype was observed a few times. The chain couples TRBV7-6 to TRBJ1-5, with D possibly TRBD1 on 6 matching bases. The CDR3 length is 16 residues. The V gene lost 1 base and the J gene lost 6 bases, with 16 bases spanning the gap. Germline V gene lookup returns CDR1 SGHVS and CDR2 FNYEAQ. In DNA form, the CDR3 reads TGTGCCAGCAGCTTAGTAGCAGGGGATGTTGGTCAGCCCCAGCATTTT. Protein sequence: CASSLVAGDVGQPQHF.

The chain carries TRBV20-1 and TRBJ1-4, with D hard to call. The ends were cut back, 5 bases at V and 6 bases at J, with 16 bases in the middle. Germline V gene lookup returns CDR1 DFQATT and CDR2 SNEGSKA (reference sequence). This CDR3 is built from 14 residues. CDR3 region: CSASSGRFDEKLFF. CDR3 sequence (DNA): TGCAGTGCTTCTAGTGGACGGTTTGATGAAAAACTGTTTTTT.

CDR3 in amino acids: CASSPSRLSGNTIYF. CDR3 nucleotide sequence: TGTGCCAGCTCGCCGTCGAGGCTCTCTGGAAACACCATATATTTT. The chain uses TRBV14 and TRBJ1-3; D unresolved. CDR1 is SGHDN and CDR2 is FVKESK in the germline V gene. The CDR3 totals 15 residues. V was shortened by 8 bases and J by 0 bases, with 14 bases between the two germline ends.

The rearrangement uses TRBV5-1 and TRBJ1-2; perhaps TRBD1 as D (5 bases). From germline, CDR1 is SGHRS and CDR2 YFSETQ. The V end was cut by 3 bases, the J end by 0 bases, with 12 bases between. CDR3 length equals 15 residues. CDR3 sequence reads: CASSSYRTPNYGYTF. DNA of the CDR3: TGCGCCAGCAGCTCGTACAGGACTCCTAACTATGGCTACACCTTC.

This clonotype was observed many times. J is TRBJ1-6 and V is TRBV5-1, with 8 positions matching TRBD1. The CDR3 is made up of 16 amino acids. Germline loops: CDR1 SGHRS, CDR2 YFSETQ. J lost 6 bases, V lost 4 bases, and 9 bases had no gene match. As DNA, the CDR3 is TGCGCCAGCAGCGTATGGTGGACAGGGACTAATTCACCCCTCCACTTT. Amino acids: CASSVWWTGTNSPLHF.

This clonotype was seen only a few times. The V and J genes are TRBV6-5 and TRBJ2-7; no definite D call. This CDR3 is 14 amino acids long. The germline V gene has CDR1 MNHEY and CDR2 SVGAGI. V lost 0 bases, J lost 5 bases, and 11 bases lay in between. The CDR3 spells CASSYSDVRNEQYF. The CDR3, as DNA: TGTGCCAGCAGTTACTCTGATGTTAGGAACGAGCAGTACTTC.